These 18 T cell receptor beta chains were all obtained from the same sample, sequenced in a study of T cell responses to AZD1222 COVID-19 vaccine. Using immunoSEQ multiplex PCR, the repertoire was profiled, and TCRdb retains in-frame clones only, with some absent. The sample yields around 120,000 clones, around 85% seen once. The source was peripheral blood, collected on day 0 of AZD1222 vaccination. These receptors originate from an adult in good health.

Written as DNA, the CDR3 is TGTGCCTGGATCGAGGGAGACACTGAAGCTTTCTTT. Translated, it gives CAWIEGDTEAFF. The rearrangement links TRBV30 to TRBJ1-1, with D hard to call. Per the germline V gene, CDR1 is GTSNPN and CDR2 is SVGIG (reference sequence). V was clipped by 4 bases and J by 3 bases, with 9 bases between them. The CDR3 is 12 residues long.

The CDR3 protein is CASSERVRDTEAFF. Written as DNA, the CDR3 is TGTGCCAGCAGTGAGAGGGTTCGGGACACTGAAGCTTTCTTT. The V gene is TRBV6-1, the J gene TRBJ1-1, with D unclear. CDR1 is MNHNS, CDR2 SASEGT, per germline. The CDR3 is 14 residues long. V lost 3 bases and J 3 bases, leaving 11 bases between the germline ends.

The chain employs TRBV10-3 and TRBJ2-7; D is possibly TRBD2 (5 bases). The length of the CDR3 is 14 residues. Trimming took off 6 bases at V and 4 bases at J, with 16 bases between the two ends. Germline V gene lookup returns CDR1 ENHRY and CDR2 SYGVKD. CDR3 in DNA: TGTGCCATCAGGGCCGAGGGAGCCGGGTACGAGCAGTACTTC. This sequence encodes CAIRAEGAGYEQYF.

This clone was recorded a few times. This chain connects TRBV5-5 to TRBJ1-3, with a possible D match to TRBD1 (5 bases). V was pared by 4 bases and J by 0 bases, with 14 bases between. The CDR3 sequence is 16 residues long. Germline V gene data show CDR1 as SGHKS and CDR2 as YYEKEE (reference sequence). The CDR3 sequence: CASSSPGHLSGNTIYF. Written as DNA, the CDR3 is TGTGCCAGCAGCAGCCCTGGACACCTCTCTGGAAACACCATATATTTT.

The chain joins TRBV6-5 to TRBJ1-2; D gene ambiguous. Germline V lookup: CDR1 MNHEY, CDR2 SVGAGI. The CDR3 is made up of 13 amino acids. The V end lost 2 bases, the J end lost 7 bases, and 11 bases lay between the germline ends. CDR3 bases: TGTGCCAGCAGTTACATCGGGCGCGGTGGCTACACCTTC. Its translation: CASSYIGRGGYTF.

In nucleotides, the CDR3 is TGTGCCAGCAGCTTAACGTTTTTGGGTCAGGACACAGATACGCAGTATTTT. The encoded protein is CASSLTFLGQDTDTQYF. The chain links TRBV7-3 to TRBJ2-3; D not certain. The germline V gene encodes CDR1 SGHTA and CDR2 FQGTGA. This CDR3 contains 17 residues. The V end lost 0 bases, the J end lost 2 bases, and 15 bases lay between the germline ends.

This chain's CDR3 is CASSAAGAAGGYTF. In nucleotides, the CDR3 is TGTGCCAGCAGTGCCGCTGGGGCTGCTGGGGGCTACACCTTC. This chain links TRBV27 with TRBJ1-2; D is perhaps TRBD1 (5 bases). V lost 5 bases and J 8 bases, leaving 18 bases between the germline ends. The CDR3 has 14 amino acids. CDR1 is MNHEY, CDR2 SMNVEV, per germline (reference sequence).

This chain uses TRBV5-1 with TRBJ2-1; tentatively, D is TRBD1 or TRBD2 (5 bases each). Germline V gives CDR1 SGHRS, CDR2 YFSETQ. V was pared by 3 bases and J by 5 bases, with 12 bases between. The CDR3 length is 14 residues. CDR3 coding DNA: TGCGCCAGCAGCTACCCGGGACGCCACAATGAGCAGTTCTTC. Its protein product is CASSYPGRHNEQFF.

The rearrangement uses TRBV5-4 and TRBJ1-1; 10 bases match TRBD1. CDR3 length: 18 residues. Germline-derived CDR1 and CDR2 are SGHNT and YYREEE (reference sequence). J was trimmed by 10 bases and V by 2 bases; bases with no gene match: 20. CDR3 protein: CASSLPGQGGRLGGGAFF. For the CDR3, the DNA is TGTGCCAGCAGCTTACCTGGACAGGGGGGGCGTTTAGGAGGGGGAGCTTTCTTT.

The CDR3 here is CASSLAASGGLEQYF. DNA for the CDR3: TGTGCCAGCAGCTTAGCCGCCAGCGGGGGGCTCGAGCAGTACTTC. The chain has TRBV7-8 and TRBJ2-7, with 9 bases identical to TRBD2. The CDR3 is 15 residues long. Germline trimming cut 0 bases from V and 6 bases from J; bases unmatched to any gene: 6. Germline CDR1 and CDR2: SGHVS and FQNEAQ.

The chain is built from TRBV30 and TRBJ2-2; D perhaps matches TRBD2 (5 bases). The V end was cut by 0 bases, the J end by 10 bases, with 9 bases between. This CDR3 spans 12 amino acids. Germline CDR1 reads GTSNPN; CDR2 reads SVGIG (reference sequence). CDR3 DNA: TGTGCCTGGAGTGTATTGGACTCGGAGCTGTTTTTT. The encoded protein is CAWSVLDSELFF.

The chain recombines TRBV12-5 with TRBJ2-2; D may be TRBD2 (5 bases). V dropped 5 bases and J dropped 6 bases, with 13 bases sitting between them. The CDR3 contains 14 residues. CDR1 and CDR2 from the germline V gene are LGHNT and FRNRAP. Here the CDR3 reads CASGLYSGSGELFF. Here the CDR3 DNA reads TGTGCTAGTGGTCTCTATTCGGGGTCCGGGGAGCTGTTTTTT.

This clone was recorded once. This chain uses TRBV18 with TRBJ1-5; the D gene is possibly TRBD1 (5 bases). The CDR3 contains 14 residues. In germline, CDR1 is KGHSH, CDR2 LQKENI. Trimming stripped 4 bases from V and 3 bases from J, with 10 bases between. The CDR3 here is CASSRDGPNQPQHF. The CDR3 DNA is TGTGCCAGCTCACGGGACGGCCCCAATCAGCCCCAGCATTTT.

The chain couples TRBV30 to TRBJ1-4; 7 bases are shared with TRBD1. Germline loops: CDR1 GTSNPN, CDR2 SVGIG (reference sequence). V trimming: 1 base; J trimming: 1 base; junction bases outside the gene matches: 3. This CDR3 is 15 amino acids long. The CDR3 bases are TGTGCCTGGAGTGCCTGGGACAGAACTAATGAAAAACTGTTTTTT. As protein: CAWSAWDRTNEKLFF. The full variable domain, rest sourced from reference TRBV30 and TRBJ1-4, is SQTIHQWPATLVQPVGSPLSLECTVEGTSNPNLYWYRQAAGRGLQLLFYSVGIGQISSEVPQNLSASRPQDRQFILSSKKLLLSDSGFYLCAWSAWDRTNEKLFFGSGTQLSVL.

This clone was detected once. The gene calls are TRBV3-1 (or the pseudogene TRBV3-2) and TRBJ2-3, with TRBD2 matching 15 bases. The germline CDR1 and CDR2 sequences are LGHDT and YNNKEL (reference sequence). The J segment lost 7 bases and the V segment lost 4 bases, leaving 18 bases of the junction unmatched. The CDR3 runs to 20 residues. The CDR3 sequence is CASSLPARTSGRALRNTQYF. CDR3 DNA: TGTGCCAGCAGCCTTCCAGCACGGACTAGCGGGAGGGCCTTAAGGAATACGCAGTATTTT.

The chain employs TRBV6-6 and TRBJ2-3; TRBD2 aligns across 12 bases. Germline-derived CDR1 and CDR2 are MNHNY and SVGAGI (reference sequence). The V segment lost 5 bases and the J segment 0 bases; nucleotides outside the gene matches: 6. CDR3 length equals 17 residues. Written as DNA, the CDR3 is TGTGCCAGCAGTCTGGCTAGCGGGGGGGCTAGCACAGATACGCAGTATTTT. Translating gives CASSLASGGASTDTQYF.

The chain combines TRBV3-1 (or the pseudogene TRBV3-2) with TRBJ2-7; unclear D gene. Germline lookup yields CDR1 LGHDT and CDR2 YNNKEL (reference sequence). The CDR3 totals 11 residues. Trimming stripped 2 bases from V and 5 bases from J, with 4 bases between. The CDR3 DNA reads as TGTGCCAGCAGCCAAAGCCACGAGCAGTACTTC. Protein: CASSQSHEQYF.

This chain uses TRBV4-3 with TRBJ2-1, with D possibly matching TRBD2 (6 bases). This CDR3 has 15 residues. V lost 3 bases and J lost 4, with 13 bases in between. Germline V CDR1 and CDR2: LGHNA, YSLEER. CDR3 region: CASSHKSGRYNEQFF. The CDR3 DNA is TGCGCCAGCAGCCACAAATCCGGGAGATACAATGAGCAGTTCTTC.